Presented here are 22 T cell receptor beta chains from one specimen sequenced in a study of identical twins. TCRdb used MiXCR to reprocess the 5' RACE reads, holding one entry per CDR3 protein. The sample carries around 250,000 distinct CDR3 sequences, around 6.5% recorded once. The data were also submitted as part of a second study, on T cells expressing NK-cell markers.

The sample consisted of CD8+ T cells sorted from blood. The receptors were sampled from a woman younger than 35 in good health.

This clonotype was detected ten times or more. This chain joins TRBV25-1 and TRBJ1-4, with a possible D match to TRBD1 (5 bases). V lost 5 bases to trimming and J lost 1 base, with 8 bases between them. CDR1 is MGHDK, CDR2 SYGVNS, per germline. The length of the CDR3 is 14 residues. CDR3 DNA sequence: TGTGCCAGCAGTCAAACAGGAACTAATGAAAAACTGTTTTTT. Protein product: CASSQTGTNEKLFF.

The chain is built from TRBV9 and TRBJ2-2, with 8 bases that match TRBD1. Germline V gives CDR1 SGDLS, CDR2 YYNGEE. With V trimmed by 6 bases and J by 2 bases, 3 bases remained unmatched. The CDR3 is 14 residues long. This CDR3 is CASKGQDNTGELFF. CDR3 nucleotide sequence: TGTGCCAGCAAGGGACAGGACAACACCGGGGAGCTGTTTTTT.

This clonotype was detected only a few times. This chain joins TRBV20-1 and TRBJ1-2, with D maybe TRBD1 (5 bases). V was shortened by 0 bases and J by 5 bases, with 13 bases between the two germline ends. Germline V lookup: CDR1 DFQATT, CDR2 SNEGSKA (reference sequence). CDR3 length: 14 residues. CDR3 sequence reads: CSARETDTSYGYTF. CDR3 nucleotide sequence: TGCAGTGCTAGAGAGACAGACACCTCGTATGGCTACACCTTC.

This clonotype was recorded at least ten times. The J gene is TRBJ2-1, the V gene TRBV24-1, with 9 bases that match TRBD1. Per the germline V gene, CDR1 is KGHDR and CDR2 is SFDVKD. V trimming: 3 bases; J trimming: 10 bases; junction bases outside the gene matches: 9. There are 15 residues in the CDR3. CDR3 protein: CATSDRQTGGQEQFF. The CDR3 DNA is TGTGCCACCAGTGATCGCCAGACAGGGGGACAAGAGCAGTTCTTC.

This clonotype has a count of ten or more. The V call is TRBV12-3 or TRBV12-4, the J call TRBJ2-3, with 11 nucleotides matching TRBD2. The V segment lost 4 bases and the J segment 7 bases; nucleotides outside the gene matches: 10. The CDR3 covers 16 residues. The CDR3 nucleotides are TGTGCCAGCAGTTCTCTCCCTAGCGGGGGGCAACATACGCAGTATTTT. It codes for CASSSLPSGGQHTQYF.

There are a few counts of this clonotype. The chain joins TRBV7-9 to TRBJ2-5; either TRBD1 or TRBD2 may supply D (6 bases each). The CDR3 consists of 11 residues. CDR1 SEHNR and CDR2 FQNEAQ come from the germline V gene (reference sequence). This CDR3 reads CAGQGRETQYF. The DNA of the CDR3 is TGTGCGGGGCAGGGGAGGGAGACCCAGTACTTC.

The V and J genes are TRBV27 and TRBJ2-3, with 7 bases identical to TRBD2. V lost 9 bases and J lost 2; bases outside the gene matches: 11. This CDR3 spans 15 amino acids. Germline loops: CDR1 MNHEY, CDR2 SMNVEV (reference sequence). The CDR3 loop reads CASRGRGHATDTQYF. CDR3 coding DNA: TGTGCCAGTCGGGGGAGGGGCCACGCCACAGATACGCAGTATTTT.

This clonotype was observed at least ten times. This chain links TRBV9 with TRBJ1-2; TRBD1 matches 9 bases. This CDR3 is built from 12 residues. Germline V gene lookup returns CDR1 SGDLS and CDR2 YYNGEE. Trimming cost V 4 bases and J 7 bases; bases outside gene matches: 2. Written as DNA, the CDR3 is TGTGCCAGCAGCTTGGGACAGGGTGGCTACACCTTC. Translated: CASSLGQGGYTF.

This chain joins TRBV7-6 and TRBJ2-2; TRBD1 agrees at 10 bases. Germline CDR1 and CDR2: SGHVS and FNYEAQ. The V segment lost 1 base and the J segment 4 bases; nucleotides outside the gene matches: 9. The CDR3 covers 18 residues. The DNA for the CDR3 is TGTGCCAGCAGCTTAGGGTCGGGACAGGGGCTTGGCACCGGGGAGCTGTTTTTT. It encodes CASSLGSGQGLGTGELFF.

At least ten counts were recorded for this clonotype. This rearrangement joins TRBV11-2 to TRBJ2-3, with 11 bases that match TRBD2. The V segment lost 5 bases and the J segment 8 bases; nucleotides outside the gene matches: 15. CDR3 size: 17 residues. CDR1 and CDR2 (germline): SGHAT, FQNNGV. The CDR3: CASSPIALTSGVGTQYF. The CDR3 bases are TGTGCCAGCAGCCCCATAGCTCTGACTAGCGGGGTAGGTACGCAGTATTTT. The whole variable domain, remainder taken from reference TRBV11-2 and TRBJ2-3, is EAGVAQSPRYKIIEKRQSVAFWCNPISGHATLYWYQQILGQGPKLLIQFQNNGVVDDSQLPKDRFSAERLKGVDSTLKIQPAKLEDSAVYLCASSPIALTSGVGTQYFGPGTRLTVL.

This clonotype was observed many times. The chain uses TRBV29-1 and TRBJ2-7; D is unclear. The V and J ends lost 2 bases and 2 bases respectively, with 10 bases between them. This CDR3 is built from 13 residues. CDR1 is SQVTM, CDR2 ANQGSEA, per germline. The CDR3 loop reads CSVESAFTYEQYF. In DNA, the CDR3 is TGCAGCGTTGAATCCGCGTTCACCTACGAGCAGTACTTC.

This clonotype was counted only a few times. The V call is TRBV10-3, the J call TRBJ2-7, with D maybe TRBD1 (6 bases). Germline-derived CDR1 and CDR2 are ENHRY and SYGVKD. The CDR3 is 16 amino acids. V lost 4 bases to trimming and J lost 3 bases, with 19 bases between them. This chain's CDR3 is CAISGQANHNGYEQYF. The CDR3 nucleotides are TGTGCCATCAGTGGACAGGCCAACCATAACGGCTACGAGCAGTACTTC.

This clonotype was counted at least ten times. The CDR3 DNA is TGTGCCAGCAGTTTCAGGCAGGGCAATCAGCCCCAGCATTTT. Residues: CASSFRQGNQPQHF. The V call is TRBV12-3 or TRBV12-4, the J call TRBJ1-5; no reliable D call. The CDR3 length is 14 residues. Trimming left V 3 bases short and J 2 bases short, with 8 bases between.

This clonotype was found a few times. The chain joins TRBV29-1 to TRBJ1-3; no reliable D call. CDR3 length equals 14 residues. Germline-derived CDR1 and CDR2 are SQVTM and ANQGSEA. Trimming took 4 bases from V and 1 from J, leaving 11 bases between them. CDR3 DNA: TGCAGCGTTGTGGGAGGACCATCTGGAAACACCATATATTTT. This encodes CSVVGGPSGNTIYF.

The chain carries TRBV29-1 and TRBJ2-3; D uncertain. CDR1 is SQVTM, CDR2 ANQGSEA, per germline. The ends were cut back, 4 bases at V and 3 bases at J, with 8 bases in the middle. The CDR3 has 12 amino acids. The CDR3, as DNA: TGCAGCGTTGCTCCGGAGACAGATACGCAGTATTTT. It codes for CSVAPETDTQYF.

This clonotype came up once. The chain employs TRBV3-1 and TRBJ2-7; the match to TRBD2 covers 7 bases. CDR1 and CDR2 (germline): LGHDT, YNNKEL (reference sequence). V dropped 1 base and J dropped 3; count of bases not matched to a gene: 15. The CDR3 has 18 amino acids. CDR3 protein: CASSQGPLRREINYEQYF. CDR3 bases: TGTGCCAGCAGCCAAGGGCCCCTGAGGCGGGAGATCAACTACGAGCAGTACTTC.

The chain employs TRBV4-3 and TRBJ2-7; D is tentatively TRBD1 or TRBD2 (5 bases each). CDR1 is LGHNA and CDR2 is YSLEER in the germline V gene. The V gene lost 1 base and the J gene lost 6 bases, with 10 bases spanning the gap. This CDR3 is 13 amino acids long. The DNA of the CDR3 is TGCGCCAGCAGCCAAGGGGGACGGATCGAGCAGTACTTC. Translated, it gives CASSQGGRIEQYF.

This clonotype was counted many times. The chain couples TRBV7-2 to TRBJ1-1; D remains unclear. Trimming stripped 3 bases from V and 4 bases from J, with 12 bases between. The length of the CDR3 is 14 residues. Germline values: CDR1 SGHTA, CDR2 FQGNSA. This CDR3 is CASSFSGTRTEAFF. In DNA, the CDR3 is TGTGCCAGCAGCTTCTCCGGAACTCGCACTGAAGCTTTCTTT. The complete variable domain, with remaining parts taken from reference TRBV7-2 and TRBJ1-1, reads GAGVSQSPSNKVTEKGKDVELRCDPISGHTALYWYRQSLGQGLEFLIYFQGNSAPDKSGLPSDRFSAERTGGSVSTLTIQRTQQEDSAVYLCASSFSGTRTEAFFGQGTRLTVV.

V and J are TRBV7-2 and TRBJ2-1; 7 nucleotides agree with TRBD2. This CDR3 has 14 residues. In germline, CDR1 is SGHTA, CDR2 FQGNSA. The ends lost 3 bases at V and 5 bases at J; junction bases unmatched: 4. The CDR3 here is CASSFRTRDNEQFF. CDR3 DNA sequence: TGTGCCAGCAGCTTTAGGACTAGGGACAATGAGCAGTTCTTC.

In this sample, this clonotype turned up a few times. V gene TRBV30 combines with J gene TRBJ2-7; 9 positions match TRBD2. CDR3 length: 14 amino acids. After removal of 4 bases from V and 2 bases from J, the junction contained 6 bases not matched to a gene. Germline-derived CDR1 and CDR2 are GTSNPN and SVGIG (reference sequence). The CDR3 DNA reads as TGTGCCTGGACGCGACTAGCGGTAACCTACGAGCAGTACTTC. Translated, it gives CAWTRLAVTYEQYF.

This clonotype came up a few times. V is TRBV10-3 and J is TRBJ2-1; a weak D match, TRBD1 (6 bases). The germline gives CDR1 ENHRY, CDR2 SYGVKD. The V and J ends lost 3 bases and 4 bases respectively, with 13 bases between them. The CDR3 spans 15 residues. The CDR3 loop reads CAISDPGQKYNEQFF. In DNA form, the CDR3 reads TGTGCCATCAGTGATCCGGGACAAAAATACAATGAGCAGTTCTTC.

This clonotype was seen repeatedly, ten times or more. The V gene is TRBV20-1, the J gene TRBJ1-2; D is unclear. The CDR3 is 16 residues long. Germline loops: CDR1 DFQATT, CDR2 SNEGSKA (reference sequence). Trimming pared 1 base from V and 2 bases from J, leaving 17 bases between. CDR3 sequence (DNA): TGCAGTGCTAGAGGCCCACCCGAATATGCGAACTATGGCTACACCTTC. This translates into CSARGPPEYANYGYTF.